A selection of T cell receptor beta chains follows, all from one sample in a study of vaccination and CD4 T cells after COVID-19. Their cognate antigens are unknown. In TCRdb, the PCR reads were re-called with MiXCR into one record per CDR3 protein. Among around 6,800 distinct CDR3 sequences, about 26% were seen once, and the ten largest hold 33%. Sequencing was carried out using CD4+ T cells from blood, cultured in vitro. Receptors were obtained from a human donor in good health. The conserved cysteine and the conserved F or W are not part of the CDR3 here.

v_gene	j_gene	CDR3aa
TRBV19	TRBJ2-1	ASIDGPGYNEQF
TRBV6-1	TRBJ1-5	ATESFDKYQPQH
TRBV6-4	TRBJ2-3	ASSGEPTQGTQY
TRBV7-8	TRBJ2-5	ASSSQLAGAQETQY
TRBV7-6	TRBJ1-6	ASSLKMRAVFYSPLH
TRBV7-9	TRBJ2-3	ASSLHSGGRRTDTQY
TRBV2	TRBJ1-3	ASSDGYTIY
TRBV19	TRBJ1-1	ASIKTGETEAF
TRBV6-2/TRBV6-3	TRBJ1-5	ASRSGGNNQPQH
TRBV20-1	TRBJ1-5	SARGLDHSNQPQH
TRBV20-1	TRBJ2-2	SAAWAGGTDGELF
TRBV6-1	TRBJ1-2	ASSPVEDYGYT
TRBV6-1	TRBJ2-7	ASSRTGTANYEQY